The clone carrying this TCR beta chain was counted once. Its antigen is not identified. This entry belongs to a study of long-term antiretroviral therapy in people with HIV. General study findings and limits: Before ART, certain clones expanded, and these dominated the repertoire at all time points.

CDR3 length: 16 residues. Trimming pared 4 bases from V and 4 bases from J, leaving 19 bases between. Germline V gene sequence: CDR1 MGHRA, CDR2 YSYEKL. It was version v3.0 of the immunoSEQ assay that was run at survey level. TCRdb's copy holds only in-frame clones and misses some; the assay was immunoSEQ multiplex PCR. The data show 20,000 to 25,000 clones, approximately 82% seen once. The material was unsorted PBMCs, obtained 0.5 years after starting antiretroviral therapy. The sequence came from a man younger than 35 with HIV. The chain recombines TRBV4-1 with TRBJ1-2; weak D call: TRBD1 (6 bases). The CDR3 reads CASSPAQGTPSYGYTF. The DNA of the CDR3 is TGCGCCAGCAGCCCGGCCCAGGGGACTCCTAGCTATGGCTACACCTTC.